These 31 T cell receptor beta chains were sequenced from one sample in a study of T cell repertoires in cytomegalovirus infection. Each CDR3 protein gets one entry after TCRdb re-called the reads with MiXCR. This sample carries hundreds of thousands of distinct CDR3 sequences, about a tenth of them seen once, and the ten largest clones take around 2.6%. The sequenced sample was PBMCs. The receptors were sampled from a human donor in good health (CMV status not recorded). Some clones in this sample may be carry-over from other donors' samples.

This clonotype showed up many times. The CDR3 here is CASTSRRSYNSPLHF. DNA for the CDR3: TGTGCCAGCACCTCGAGGAGGTCCTATAATTCACCCCTCCACTTT. This chain uses TRBV7-2 with TRBJ1-6; D gene ambiguous. The CDR3 spans 15 residues. Trimming shortened V by 7 bases and J by 1 base, and 11 bases separated the two germline ends. Germline V gene sequence: CDR1 SGHTA, CDR2 FQGNSA.

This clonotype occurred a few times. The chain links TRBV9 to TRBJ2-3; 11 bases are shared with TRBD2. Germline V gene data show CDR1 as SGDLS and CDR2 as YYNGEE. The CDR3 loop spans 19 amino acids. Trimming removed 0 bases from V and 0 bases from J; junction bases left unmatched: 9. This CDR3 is CASSVVPSGGLESTDTQYF. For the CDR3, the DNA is TGTGCCAGCAGCGTAGTCCCTAGCGGGGGGCTAGAAAGCACAGATACGCAGTATTTT.

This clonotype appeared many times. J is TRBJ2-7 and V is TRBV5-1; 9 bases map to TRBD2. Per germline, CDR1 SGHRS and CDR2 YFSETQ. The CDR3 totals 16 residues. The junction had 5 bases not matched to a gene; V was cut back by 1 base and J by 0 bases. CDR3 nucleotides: TGCGCCAGCAGCTTGTCTAGCGGGATAAGCTCCTACGAGCAGTACTTC. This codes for CASSLSSGISSYEQYF.

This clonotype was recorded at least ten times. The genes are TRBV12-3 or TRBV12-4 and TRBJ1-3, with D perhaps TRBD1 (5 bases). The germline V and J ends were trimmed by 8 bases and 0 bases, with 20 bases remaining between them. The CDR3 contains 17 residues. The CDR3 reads CASSPGGRGYSGNTIYF. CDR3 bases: TGTGCCAGCTCCCCCGGGGGACGGGGCTACTCTGGAAACACCATATATTTT.

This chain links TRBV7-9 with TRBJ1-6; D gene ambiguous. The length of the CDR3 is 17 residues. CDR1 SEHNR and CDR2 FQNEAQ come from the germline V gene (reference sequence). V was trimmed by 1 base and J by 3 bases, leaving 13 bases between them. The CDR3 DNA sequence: TGTGCCAGCAGCTTAGGAGTTGGAGAACTCTATAATTCACCCCTCCACTTT. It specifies CASSLGVGELYNSPLHF. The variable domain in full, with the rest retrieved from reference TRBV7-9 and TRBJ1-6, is DTGVSQNPRHKITKRGQNVTFRCDPISEHNRLYWYRQTLGQGPEFLTYFQNEAQLEKSRLLSDRFSAERPKGSFSTLEIQRTEQGDSAMYLCASSLGVGELYNSPLHFGNGTRLTVT.

The CDR3 nucleotides read TGCGCCAGCAGCTTGCCGACGGATAGCAATCAGCCCCAGCATTTT. It specifies CASSLPTDSNQPQHF. This chain connects TRBV5-1 to TRBJ1-5; D not certain. CDR3 length: 15 amino acids. V dropped 1 base and J dropped 0 bases, with 8 bases sitting between them. The V gene's germline CDR1 is SGHRS and CDR2 YFSETQ.

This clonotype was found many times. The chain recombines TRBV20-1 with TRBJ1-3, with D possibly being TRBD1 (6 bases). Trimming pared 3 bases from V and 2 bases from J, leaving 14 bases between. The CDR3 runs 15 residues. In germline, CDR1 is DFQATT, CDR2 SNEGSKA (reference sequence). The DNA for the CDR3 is TGCAGTGCTAGCCCTGGGGGGGCCGCTGGAAACACCATATATTTT. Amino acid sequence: CSASPGGAAGNTIYF.

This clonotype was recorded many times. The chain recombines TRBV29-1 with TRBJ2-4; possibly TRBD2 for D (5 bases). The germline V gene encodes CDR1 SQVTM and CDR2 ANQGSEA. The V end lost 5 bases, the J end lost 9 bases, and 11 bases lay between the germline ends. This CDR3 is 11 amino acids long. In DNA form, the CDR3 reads TGCAGCGTTTTGGACGGGATCATTCAGTACTTC. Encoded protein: CSVLDGIIQYF.

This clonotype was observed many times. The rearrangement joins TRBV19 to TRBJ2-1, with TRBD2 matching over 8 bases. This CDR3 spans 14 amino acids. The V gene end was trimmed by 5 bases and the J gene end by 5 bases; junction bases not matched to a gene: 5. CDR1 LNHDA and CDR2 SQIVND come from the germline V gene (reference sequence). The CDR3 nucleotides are TGTGCCAGTAGTTTGGTAGCGGGGAACAATGAGCAGTTCTTC. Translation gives CASSLVAGNNEQFF.

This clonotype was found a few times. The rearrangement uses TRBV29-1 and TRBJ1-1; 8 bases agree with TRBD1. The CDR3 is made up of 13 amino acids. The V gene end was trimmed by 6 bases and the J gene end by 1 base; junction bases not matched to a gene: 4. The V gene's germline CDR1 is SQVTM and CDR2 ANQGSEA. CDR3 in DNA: TGCAGCGTATGTCAGGGGGCGAACACTGAAGCTTTCTTT. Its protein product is CSVCQGANTEAFF.

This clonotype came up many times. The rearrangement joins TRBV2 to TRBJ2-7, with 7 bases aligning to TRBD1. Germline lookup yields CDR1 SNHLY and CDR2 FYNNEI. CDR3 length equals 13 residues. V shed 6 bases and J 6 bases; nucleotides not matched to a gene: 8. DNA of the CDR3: TGTGCCAGCAGAAACAGGGGAATCGGCGAGCAGTACGTC. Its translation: CASRNRGIGEQYV.

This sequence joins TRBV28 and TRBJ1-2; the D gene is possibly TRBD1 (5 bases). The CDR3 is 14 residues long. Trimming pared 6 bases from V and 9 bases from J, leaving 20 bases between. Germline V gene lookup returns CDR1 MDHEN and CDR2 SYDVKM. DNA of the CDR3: TGTGCCAGCAGCCTAAACCCCTCAGGGAGGCGCTACACCTTC. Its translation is CASSLNPSGRRYTF.

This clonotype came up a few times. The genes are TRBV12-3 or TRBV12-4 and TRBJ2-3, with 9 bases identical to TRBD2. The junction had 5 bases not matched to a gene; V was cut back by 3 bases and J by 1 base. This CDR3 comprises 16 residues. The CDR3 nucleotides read TGTGCCAGCAGTTTCCAGGCTAGCGGGGGCACAGATACGCAGTATTTT. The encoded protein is CASSFQASGGTDTQYF.

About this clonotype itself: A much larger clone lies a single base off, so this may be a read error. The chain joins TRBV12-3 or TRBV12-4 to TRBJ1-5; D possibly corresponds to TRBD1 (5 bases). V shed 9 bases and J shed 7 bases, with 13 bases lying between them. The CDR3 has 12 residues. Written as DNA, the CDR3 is TGTGCCAGTGGACGGGGACTACAGCCCCAGCATTTT. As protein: CASGRGLQPQHF.

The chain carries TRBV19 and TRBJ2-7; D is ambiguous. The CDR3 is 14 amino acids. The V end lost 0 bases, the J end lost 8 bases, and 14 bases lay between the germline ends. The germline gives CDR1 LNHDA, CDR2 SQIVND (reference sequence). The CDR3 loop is CASSIDVIKRKQYF. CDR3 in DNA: TGTGCCAGTAGTATAGATGTGATCAAACGCAAGCAGTACTTC.

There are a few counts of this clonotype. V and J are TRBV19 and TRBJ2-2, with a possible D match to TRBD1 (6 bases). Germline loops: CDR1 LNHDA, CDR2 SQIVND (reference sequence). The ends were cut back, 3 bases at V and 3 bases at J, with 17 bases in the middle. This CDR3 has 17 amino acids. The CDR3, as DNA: TGTGCCAGTAGTATCGCCCTCGACAGGACTTACACCGGGGAGCTGTTTTTT. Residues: CASSIALDRTYTGELFF.

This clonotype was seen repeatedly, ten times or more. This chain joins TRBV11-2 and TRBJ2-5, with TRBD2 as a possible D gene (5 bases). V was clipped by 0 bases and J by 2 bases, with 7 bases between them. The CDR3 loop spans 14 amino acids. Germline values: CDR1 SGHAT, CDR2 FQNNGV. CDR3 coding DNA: TGTGCCAGCAGCTTAGATTCGGGACAAGAGACCCAGTACTTC. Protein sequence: CASSLDSGQETQYF.

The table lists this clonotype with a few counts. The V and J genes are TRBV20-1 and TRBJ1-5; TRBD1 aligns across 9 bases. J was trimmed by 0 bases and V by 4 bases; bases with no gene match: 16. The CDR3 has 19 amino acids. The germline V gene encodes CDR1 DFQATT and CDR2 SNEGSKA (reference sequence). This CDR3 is CSAIKSGTGPVYSNQPQHF. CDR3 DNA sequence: TGCAGTGCTATTAAGTCCGGGACAGGGCCCGTTTATAGCAATCAGCCCCAGCATTTT.

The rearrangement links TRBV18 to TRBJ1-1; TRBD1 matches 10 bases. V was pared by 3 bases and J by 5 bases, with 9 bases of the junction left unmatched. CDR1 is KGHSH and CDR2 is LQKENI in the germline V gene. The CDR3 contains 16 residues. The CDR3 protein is CASSPAEGQGITEAFF. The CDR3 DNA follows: TGTGCCAGCTCACCCGCCGAGGGACAGGGGATTACTGAAGCTTTCTTT.

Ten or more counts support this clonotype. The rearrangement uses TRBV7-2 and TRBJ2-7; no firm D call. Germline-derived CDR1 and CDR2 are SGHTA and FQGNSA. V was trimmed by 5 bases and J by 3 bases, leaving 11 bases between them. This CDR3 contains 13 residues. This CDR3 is CASSSAAVYEQYF. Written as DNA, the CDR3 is TGTGCCAGCAGCAGCGCGGCCGTCTACGAGCAGTACTTC.

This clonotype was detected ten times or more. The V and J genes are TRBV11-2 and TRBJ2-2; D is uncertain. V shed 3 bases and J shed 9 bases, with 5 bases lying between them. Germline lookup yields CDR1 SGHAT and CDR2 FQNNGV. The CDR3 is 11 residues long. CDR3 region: CASSLSWELFF. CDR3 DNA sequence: TGTGCCAGCAGCTTGTCTTGGGAGCTGTTTTTT.

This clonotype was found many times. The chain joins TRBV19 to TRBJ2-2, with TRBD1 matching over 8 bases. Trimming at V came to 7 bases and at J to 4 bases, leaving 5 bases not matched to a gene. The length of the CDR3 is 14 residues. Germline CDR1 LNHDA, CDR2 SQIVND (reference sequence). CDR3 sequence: CASTDRGSTGELFF. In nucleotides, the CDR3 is TGTGCCAGTACCGACAGGGGTTCCACCGGGGAGCTGTTTTTT.

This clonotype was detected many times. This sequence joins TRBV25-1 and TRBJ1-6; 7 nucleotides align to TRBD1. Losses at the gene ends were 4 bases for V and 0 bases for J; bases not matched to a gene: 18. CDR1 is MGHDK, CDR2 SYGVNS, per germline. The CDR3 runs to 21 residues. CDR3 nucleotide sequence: TGTGCCAGCAGTGCCATCTCCGGGACAGTCCGCGGCGGCTCCTATAATTCACCCCTCCACTTT. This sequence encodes CASSAISGTVRGGSYNSPLHF.

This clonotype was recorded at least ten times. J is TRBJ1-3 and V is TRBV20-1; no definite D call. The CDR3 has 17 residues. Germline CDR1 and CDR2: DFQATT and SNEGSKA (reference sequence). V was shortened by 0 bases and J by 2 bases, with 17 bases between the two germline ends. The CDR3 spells CSARDPGSLGTGNTIYF. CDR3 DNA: TGCAGTGCTAGAGATCCCGGCAGCCTGGGAACTGGAAACACCATATATTTT.

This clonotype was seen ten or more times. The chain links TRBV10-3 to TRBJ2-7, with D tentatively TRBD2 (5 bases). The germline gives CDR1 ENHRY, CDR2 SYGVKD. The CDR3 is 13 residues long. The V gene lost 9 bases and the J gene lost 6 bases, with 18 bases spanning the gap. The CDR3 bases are TGTGCCATACGGACGGGGAGTTCTTTCGAGCAGTACTTC. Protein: CAIRTGSSFEQYF.

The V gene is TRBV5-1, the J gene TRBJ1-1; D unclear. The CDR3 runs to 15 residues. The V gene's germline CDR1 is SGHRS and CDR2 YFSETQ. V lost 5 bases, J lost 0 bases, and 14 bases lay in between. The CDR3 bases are TGCGCCAGCAGTCCCAACGTTCCGATGAACACTGAAGCTTTCTTT. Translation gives CASSPNVPMNTEAFF.

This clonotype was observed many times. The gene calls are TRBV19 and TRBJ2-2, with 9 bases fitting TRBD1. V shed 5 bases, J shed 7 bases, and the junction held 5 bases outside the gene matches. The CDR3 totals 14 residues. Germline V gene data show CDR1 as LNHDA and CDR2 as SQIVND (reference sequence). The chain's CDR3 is CASSPNRGRGELFF. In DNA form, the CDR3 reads TGTGCCAGTAGTCCAAACAGGGGGCGCGGGGAGCTGTTTTTT. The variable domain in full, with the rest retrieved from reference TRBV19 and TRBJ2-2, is DGGITQSPKYLFRKEGQNVTLSCEQNLNHDAMYWYRQDPGQGLRLIYYSQIVNDFQKGDIAEGYSVSREKKESFPLTVTSAQKNPTAFYLCASSPNRGRGELFFGEGSRLTVL.

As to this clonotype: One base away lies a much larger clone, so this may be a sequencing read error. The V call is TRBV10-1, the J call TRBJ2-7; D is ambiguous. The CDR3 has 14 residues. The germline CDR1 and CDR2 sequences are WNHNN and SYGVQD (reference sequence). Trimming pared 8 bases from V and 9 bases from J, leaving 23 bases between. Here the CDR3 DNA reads TGCGCCAGCGCCAGAGCAGGTCGGGCCGACGTGCAGTACTTC. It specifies CASARAGRADVQYF.

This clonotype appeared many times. CDR3 region: CASSQDPGGVSGEQFF. The CDR3 nucleotides are TGTGCCAGCAGCCAAGATCCGGGGGGCGTTTCGGGTGAGCAGTTCTTC. The rearrangement uses TRBV4-2 and TRBJ2-1; a possible D gene is TRBD2 (7 bases). V was shortened by 0 bases and J by 9 bases, with 18 bases between the two germline ends. The length of the CDR3 is 16 residues. CDR1 LGHNA and CDR2 YNFKEQ come from the germline V gene.

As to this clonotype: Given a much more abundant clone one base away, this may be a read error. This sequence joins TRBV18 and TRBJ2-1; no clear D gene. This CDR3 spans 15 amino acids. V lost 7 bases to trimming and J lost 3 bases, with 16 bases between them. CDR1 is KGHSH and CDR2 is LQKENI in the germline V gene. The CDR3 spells CASFPRWQDYNEQFF. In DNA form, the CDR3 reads TGTGCCAGCTTCCCCCGATGGCAGGACTACAATGAGCAGTTCTTC.

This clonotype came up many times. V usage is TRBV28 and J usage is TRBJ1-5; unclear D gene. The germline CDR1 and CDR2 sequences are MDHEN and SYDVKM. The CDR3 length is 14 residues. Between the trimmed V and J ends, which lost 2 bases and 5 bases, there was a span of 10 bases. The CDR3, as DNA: TGTGCCAGCAGTTTAGGGATTCCCCATCAGCCCCAGCATTTT. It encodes CASSLGIPHQPQHF.